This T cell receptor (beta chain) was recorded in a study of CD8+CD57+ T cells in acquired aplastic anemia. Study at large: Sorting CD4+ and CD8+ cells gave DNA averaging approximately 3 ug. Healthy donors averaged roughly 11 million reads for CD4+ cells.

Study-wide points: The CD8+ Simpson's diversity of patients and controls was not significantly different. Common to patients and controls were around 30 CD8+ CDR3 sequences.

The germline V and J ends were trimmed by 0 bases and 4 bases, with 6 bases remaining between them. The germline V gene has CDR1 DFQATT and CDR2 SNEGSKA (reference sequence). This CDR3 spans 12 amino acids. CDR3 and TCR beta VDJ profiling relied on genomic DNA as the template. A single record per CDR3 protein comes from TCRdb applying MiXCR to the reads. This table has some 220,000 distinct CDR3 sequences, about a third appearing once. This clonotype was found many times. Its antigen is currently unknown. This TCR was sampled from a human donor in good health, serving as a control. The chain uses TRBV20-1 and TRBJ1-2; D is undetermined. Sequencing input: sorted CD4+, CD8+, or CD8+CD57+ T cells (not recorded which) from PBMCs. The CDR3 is CSARDGGYGYTF. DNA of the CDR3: TGCAGTGCTAGAGATGGCGGCTATGGCTACACCTTC.